This paragraph covers one T cell receptor (beta chain) sequence. The junction and the germline gene differ at one end; a read error may be behind it. This CDR3 contains 16 residues. Germline CDR1 and CDR2: KGHSH and LQKENI. These data are taken from a study of cytomegalovirus exposure and HLA in healthy donors. 13 Jbeta primers and 60 Vbeta primers were used for the PCR. Sequencing used immunoSEQ multiplex PCR; TCRdb keeps in-frame clones, though not all of them. The data show approximately 220,000 clones, over 80% seen once. J is TRBJ2-7 and V is TRBV18; 8 nucleotides agree with TRBD1. Sequenced material: PBMCs. The origin of this receptor is a boy between 2 and 10 years old in good health and CMV-seronegative. The CDR3 coding sequence is TGTGCCAGCTCGCCACGACGACAGGGGTCCCCCTACGAGCAGTACTTC. Translation gives CASSPRRQGSPYEQYF.